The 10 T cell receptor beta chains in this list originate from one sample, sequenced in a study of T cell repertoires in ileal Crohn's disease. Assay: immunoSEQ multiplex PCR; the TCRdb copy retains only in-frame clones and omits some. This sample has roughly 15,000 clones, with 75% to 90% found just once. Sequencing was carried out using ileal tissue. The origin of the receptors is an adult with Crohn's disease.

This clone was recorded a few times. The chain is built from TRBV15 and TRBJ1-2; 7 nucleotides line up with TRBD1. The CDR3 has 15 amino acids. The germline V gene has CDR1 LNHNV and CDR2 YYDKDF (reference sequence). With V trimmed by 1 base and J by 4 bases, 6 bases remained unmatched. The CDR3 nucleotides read TGTGCCACCAGCAGAGGTCGAAGGGGGCCCTATGGCTACACCTTC. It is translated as CATSRGRRGPYGYTF. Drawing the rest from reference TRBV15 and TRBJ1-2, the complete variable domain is DAMVIQNPRYQVTQFGKPVTLSCSQTLNHNVMYWYQQKSSQAPKLLFHYYDKDFNNEADTPDNFQSRRPNTSFCFLDIRSPGLGDTAMYLCATSRGRRGPYGYTFGSGTRLTVV.

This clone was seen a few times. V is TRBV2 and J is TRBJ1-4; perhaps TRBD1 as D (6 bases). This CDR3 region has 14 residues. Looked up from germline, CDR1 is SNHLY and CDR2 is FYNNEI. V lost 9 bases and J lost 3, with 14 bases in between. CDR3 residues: CASDGRGANEKLFF. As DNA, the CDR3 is TGTGCCAGTGACGGGAGGGGGGCTAATGAAAAACTGTTTTTT.

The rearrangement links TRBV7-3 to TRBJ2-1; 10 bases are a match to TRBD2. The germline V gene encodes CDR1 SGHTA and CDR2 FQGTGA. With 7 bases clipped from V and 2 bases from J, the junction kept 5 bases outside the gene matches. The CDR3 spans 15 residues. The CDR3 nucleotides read TGTGCCAGCACCCCGAGCGGGGGGGCCTACAATGAGCAGTTCTTC. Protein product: CASTPSGGAYNEQFF.

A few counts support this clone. CDR3 nucleotide sequence: TGTGCCAGCTCACAGGACAGTTATGGCTACACCTTC. Protein sequence: CASSQDSYGYTF. The V gene is TRBV18, the J gene TRBJ1-2, with D possibly TRBD1 on 6 matching bases. CDR3 length: 12 amino acids. The germline gives CDR1 KGHSH, CDR2 LQKENI. V was clipped by 4 bases and J by 5 bases, with 8 bases between them. The complete variable domain, with remaining parts taken from reference TRBV18 and TRBJ1-2, reads NAGVMQNPRHLVRRRGQEARLRCSPMKGHSHVYWYRQLPEEGLKFMVYLQKENIIDESGMPKERFSAEFPKEGPSILRIQQVVRGDSAAYFCASSQDSYGYTFGSGTRLTVV.

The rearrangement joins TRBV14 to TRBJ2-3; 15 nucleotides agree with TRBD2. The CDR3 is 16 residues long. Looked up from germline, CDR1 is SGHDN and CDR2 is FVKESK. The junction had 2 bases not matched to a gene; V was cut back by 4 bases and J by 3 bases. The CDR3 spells CASSPGLAGGTDTQYF. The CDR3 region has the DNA TGTGCCAGCAGCCCCGGACTAGCGGGGGGGACAGATACGCAGTATTTT.

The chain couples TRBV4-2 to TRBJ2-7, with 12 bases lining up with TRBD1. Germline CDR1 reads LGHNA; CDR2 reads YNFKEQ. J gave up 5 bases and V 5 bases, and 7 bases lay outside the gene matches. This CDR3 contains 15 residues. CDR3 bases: TGTGCCAGCAGCAACCGGGACAGGGGGCTTAACGAGCAGTACTTC. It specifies CASSNRDRGLNEQYF.

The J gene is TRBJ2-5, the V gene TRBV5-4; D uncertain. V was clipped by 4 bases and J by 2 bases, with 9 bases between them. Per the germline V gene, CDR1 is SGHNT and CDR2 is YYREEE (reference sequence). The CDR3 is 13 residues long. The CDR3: CASSPAHQETQYF. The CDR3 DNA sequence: TGTGCCAGCAGCCCCGCACATCAAGAGACCCAGTACTTC.

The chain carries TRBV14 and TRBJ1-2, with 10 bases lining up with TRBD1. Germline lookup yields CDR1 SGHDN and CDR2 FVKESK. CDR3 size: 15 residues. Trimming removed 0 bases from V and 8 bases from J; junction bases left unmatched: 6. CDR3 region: CASSQDGTGVRGYTF. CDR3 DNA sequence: TGTGCCAGCAGCCAAGACGGGACAGGGGTACGCGGCTACACCTTC.

The CDR3 coding sequence is TGCGCCAGCAGCCAACAAACCCCCGGGGATCTCGGGGAGACCCAGTACTTC. Residues: CASSQQTPGDLGETQYF. The rearrangement joins TRBV4-3 to TRBJ2-5; the D gene is possibly TRBD2 (5 bases). The CDR3 consists of 17 residues. Trimming removed 2 bases from V and 5 bases from J, with 21 bases in between. Germline V gene sequence: CDR1 LGHNA, CDR2 YSLEER.

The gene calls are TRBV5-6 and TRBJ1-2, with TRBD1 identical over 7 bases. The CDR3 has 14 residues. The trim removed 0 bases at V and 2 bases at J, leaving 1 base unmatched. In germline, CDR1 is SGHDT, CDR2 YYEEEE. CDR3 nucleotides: TGTGCCAGCAGCTTGGGCAGGGGGAACTATGGCTACACCTTC. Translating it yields CASSLGRGNYGYTF.